This TCR beta chain was sequenced in a study of T cell changes during pregnancy in multiple sclerosis (dated by TCRdb to between 2018 and 2021). Turning to the overall study: Changes in the T cell repertoire over the course of pregnancy were examined in this study in women with multiple sclerosis.

With respect to this clone: What this receptor recognizes is not known. No clone much larger than this one lies a single base away; base qualities are absent.

Libraries came from the immunoSEQ multiplex PCR assay. TCRdb took over this immuneACCESS table, retaining in-frame rearrangements with V and J assigned. Such tables are incomplete; in checked studies, under half of the missing clones stem from an unresolved V gene, and the remainder is unexplained. The sample table records roughly 89,000 clones; roughly 94% of these occur just once. The ten biggest clones cover roughly 1.7% of the sample. CDR3 length: 14 amino acids, cysteine to phenylalanine. The retained sequence is limited to the CDR3, 42 bases, with the frame set at the first base. Via the germline V gene, CDR1 is MGHRA and CDR2 YSYEKL. V and J are trimmed by 3 bases and 10 bases, and the gene matches miss 5 bases of the junction.

This clonotype was obtained from a female donor in good health, enrolled as a control in a pregnancy study. Specimen: peripheral blood, collected after pregnancy. The chain was built from TRBV4-1 and TRBJ1-4, with 10 junctional bases fitting TRBD1. The CDR3 reads CASSQSGQGGKLFF. The DNA sequence is TGCGCCAGCAGCCAGTCCGGACAGGGGGGAAAACTGTTTTTT.